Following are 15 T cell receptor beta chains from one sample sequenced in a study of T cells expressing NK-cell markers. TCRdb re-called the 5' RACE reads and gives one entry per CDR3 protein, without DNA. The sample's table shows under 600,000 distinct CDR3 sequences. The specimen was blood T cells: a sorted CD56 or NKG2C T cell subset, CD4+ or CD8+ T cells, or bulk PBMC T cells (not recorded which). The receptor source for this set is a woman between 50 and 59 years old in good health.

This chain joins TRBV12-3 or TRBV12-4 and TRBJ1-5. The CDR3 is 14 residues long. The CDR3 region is CASSMGDRGQPQHF.

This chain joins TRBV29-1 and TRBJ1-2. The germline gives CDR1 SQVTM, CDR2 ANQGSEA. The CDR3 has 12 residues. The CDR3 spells CSDGRGEYGYTF.

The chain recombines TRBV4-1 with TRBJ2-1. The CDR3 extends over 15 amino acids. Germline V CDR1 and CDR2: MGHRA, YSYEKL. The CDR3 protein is CASSQDDFDSFSKFF.

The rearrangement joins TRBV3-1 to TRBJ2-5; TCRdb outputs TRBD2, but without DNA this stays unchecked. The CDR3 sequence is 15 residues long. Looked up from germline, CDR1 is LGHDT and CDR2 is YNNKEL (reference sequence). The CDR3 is CASSPTTSTSQTQYF.

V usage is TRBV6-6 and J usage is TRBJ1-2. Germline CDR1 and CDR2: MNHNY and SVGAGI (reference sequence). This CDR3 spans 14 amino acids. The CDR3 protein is CASNGREDSYGYTF.

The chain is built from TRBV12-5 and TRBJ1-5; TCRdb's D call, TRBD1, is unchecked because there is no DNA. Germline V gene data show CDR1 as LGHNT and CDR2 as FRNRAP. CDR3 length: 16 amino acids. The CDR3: CASGLVSGVGDQPQHF.

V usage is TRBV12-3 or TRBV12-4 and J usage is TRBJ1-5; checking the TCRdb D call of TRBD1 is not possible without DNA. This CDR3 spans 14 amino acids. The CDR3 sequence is CASSLGDRGSRQHF.

The CDR3 is CSVRPLLAGVYHEQFF. This chain joins TRBV20-1 and TRBJ2-1; TCRdb returns TRBD2, unconfirmable since there is no DNA. The CDR3 length is 16 residues. Germline loops: CDR1 DFQATT, CDR2 SNEGSKA (reference sequence).

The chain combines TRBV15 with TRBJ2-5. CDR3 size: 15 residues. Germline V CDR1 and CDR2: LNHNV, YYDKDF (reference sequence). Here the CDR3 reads CATSRGGLGQETQYF. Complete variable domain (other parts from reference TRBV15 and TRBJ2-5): DAMVIQNPRYQVTQFGKPVTLSCSQTLNHNVMYWYQQKSSQAPKLLFHYYDKDFNNEADTPDNFQSRRPNTSFCFLDIRSPGLGDTAMYLCATSRGGLGQETQYFGPGTRLLVL.

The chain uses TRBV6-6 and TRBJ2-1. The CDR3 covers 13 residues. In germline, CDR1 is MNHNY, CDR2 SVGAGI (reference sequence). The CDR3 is CASSYGVYNEQFF.

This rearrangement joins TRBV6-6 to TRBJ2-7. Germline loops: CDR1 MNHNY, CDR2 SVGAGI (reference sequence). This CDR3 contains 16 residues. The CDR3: CASSYQHRQAAYEQYF.

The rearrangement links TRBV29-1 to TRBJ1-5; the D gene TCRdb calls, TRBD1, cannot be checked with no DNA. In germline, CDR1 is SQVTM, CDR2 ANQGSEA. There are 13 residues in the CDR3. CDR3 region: CSVQGAGNQPQHF.

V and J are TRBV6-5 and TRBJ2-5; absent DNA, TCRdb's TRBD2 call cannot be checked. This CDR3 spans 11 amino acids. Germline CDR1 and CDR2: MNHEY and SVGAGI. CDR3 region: CASSSSKTQYF.

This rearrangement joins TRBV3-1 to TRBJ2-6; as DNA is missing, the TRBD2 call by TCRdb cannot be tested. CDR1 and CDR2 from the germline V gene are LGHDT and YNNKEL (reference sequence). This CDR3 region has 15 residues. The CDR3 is CASGLWEAGANVLTF.

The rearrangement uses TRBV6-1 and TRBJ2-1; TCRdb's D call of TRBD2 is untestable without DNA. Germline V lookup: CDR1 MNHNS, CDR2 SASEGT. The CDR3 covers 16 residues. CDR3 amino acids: CASSPLRDSLYNEQFF.